This T cell receptor beta chain stems from a study of regulatory T cells in long-lasting Graves disease. In its sample, this clonotype was seen many times. Germline V CDR1 and CDR2: SNHLY, FYNNEI. With 7 bases clipped from V and 2 bases from J, the junction kept 9 bases outside the gene matches. This CDR3 is 15 amino acids long. Time point specified: newly diagnosed GD, antithyroid drugs for less than 3 months. Extracted PBMC RNA gave rise to the TCR library. TCR beta libraries were built with iRepertoire HTBI primers and Arm-PCR of CDR3 regions. From the multiplex PCR reads, TCRdb called clonotypes with MiXCR, one entry per CDR3 protein. In the table there are 400,000 to 500,000 distinct CDR3 sequences, 13% to 15% of which are singletons. These same data were also listed under a study on T cells in Graves' hyperthyroidism and ophthalmopathy. That source notes: The study excluded patients with uncontrolled infection, other autoimmune disease, pregnancy or lactation.

This TCR derives from a woman between 45 and 60 years old with Graves disease. Source: peripheral blood mononuclear cells (PBMCs), taken at new diagnosis, from a patient treated with antithyroid drugs. The rearrangement links TRBV2 to TRBJ1-2, with TRBD1 matching over 8 bases. CDR3 amino acids: CASMDRAGRNYGYTF. In DNA form, the CDR3 reads TGTGCCAGCATGGACAGGGCGGGCCGGAACTATGGCTACACCTTC.